The next 23 T cell receptor beta chains were all read from a single sample in a study of cytomegalovirus exposure and HLA in healthy donors. Researchers ran the PCR with 60 Vbeta and 13 Jbeta primers. Generated by immunoSEQ multiplex PCR, the TCRdb table keeps only in-frame clones and is missing some. The sample holds 50,000 to 75,000 clones, about four fifths seen once. The specimen sequenced was PBMCs. The source of these receptors is a man between 25 and 39 years old in good health and CMV-seropositive.

There are a few counts of this clone. The chain uses TRBV28 and TRBJ1-2, with D perhaps matching TRBD1 (6 bases). The CDR3 is 14 residues long. Germline values: CDR1 MDHEN, CDR2 SYDVKM. V lost 3 bases, J lost 8 bases, and 16 bases lay in between. The DNA of the CDR3 is TGTGCCAGCAGTTTGCATATGGGGGCCGGCGGCTACACCTTC. Amino acids: CASSLHMGAGGYTF.

The CDR3 sequence: CASSLGGGRTEAFF. The CDR3 bases are TGTGCCAGCAGTTTGGGAGGGGGGAGAACTGAAGCTTTCTTT. V usage is TRBV28 and J usage is TRBJ1-1; tentatively, D is TRBD1 (6 bases). Trimming took off 3 bases at V and 5 bases at J, with 13 bases between the two ends. Germline V gives CDR1 MDHEN, CDR2 SYDVKM. This CDR3 has 14 amino acids.

V is TRBV25-1 and J is TRBJ1-1, with 7 bases that match TRBD1. With 3 bases clipped from V and 3 bases from J, the junction kept 7 bases outside the gene matches. Germline V gives CDR1 MGHDK, CDR2 SYGVNS. This CDR3 spans 15 amino acids. The CDR3 coding sequence is TGTGCCAGCAGTGACCCTGCAGGGGGAGACACTGAAGCTTTCTTT. This translates into CASSDPAGGDTEAFF.

The rearrangement uses TRBV15 and TRBJ2-5, with D unclear. The tail of the sequence fits TRBJ2-7 better, so the J call may be wrong. The germline CDR1 and CDR2 sequences are LNHNV and YYDKDF (reference sequence). This CDR3 region has 14 residues. The CDR3 sequence is CATSRGSSSYEQYF. In DNA form, the CDR3 reads TGTGCCACCAGCAGAGGGTCTAGCTCCTACGAGCAGTACTTC.

CDR3 sequence reads: CASSSYSGSGNTIYF. The CDR3 coding sequence is TGTGCCAGCAGCTCCTATTCGGGCTCTGGAAACACCATATATTTT. The chain carries TRBV7-8 and TRBJ1-3; D is unresolved. The CDR3 covers 15 residues. Germline CDR1 is SGHVS and CDR2 is FQNEAQ. V was shortened by 4 bases and J by 0 bases, with 10 bases between the two germline ends.

This chain uses TRBV10-3 with TRBJ2-1; 7 bases align to TRBD2. Germline V gene sequence: CDR1 ENHRY, CDR2 SYGVKD. This CDR3 is 14 amino acids long. After removal of 10 bases from V and 4 bases from J, the junction contained 10 bases not matched to a gene. The CDR3 loop is CATVTSPGYNEQFF. The CDR3 DNA is TGTGCCACCGTGACTAGCCCAGGATACAATGAGCAGTTCTTC.

This chain connects TRBV28 to TRBJ2-2; 8 bases line up with TRBD1. This CDR3 region has 16 residues. J was trimmed by 4 bases and V by 3 bases; bases with no gene match: 7. The germline V gene encodes CDR1 MDHEN and CDR2 SYDVKM. The CDR3 DNA reads TGTGCCAGCAGTTTTCGGGACAGGTCGGGCACCGGGGAGCTGTTTTTT. Protein sequence: CASSFRDRSGTGELFF.

This chain uses TRBV29-1 with TRBJ2-5; a weak D match, TRBD1 (6 bases). Germline assignment: CDR1 SQVTM and CDR2 ANQGSEA. Trimming stripped 6 bases from V and 5 bases from J, with 13 bases between. The CDR3 covers 12 residues. The CDR3 loop is CSVPRGEETQYF. CDR3 DNA: TGCAGCGTCCCCAGGGGCGAGGAGACCCAGTACTTC.

This chain links TRBV18 with TRBJ2-3; no firm D call. V lost 3 bases and J lost 0, with 4 bases in between. Per the germline V gene, CDR1 is KGHSH and CDR2 is LQKENI. The CDR3 sequence is 13 residues long. The CDR3 coding sequence is TGTGCCAGCTCACCCCCGAGCACAGATACGCAGTATTTT. Protein sequence: CASSPPSTDTQYF.

The chain has TRBV5-1 and TRBJ2-7, with 7 bases aligning to TRBD2. Trimming cost V 2 bases and J 2 bases; bases outside gene matches: 16. The CDR3 sequence is 18 residues long. Per the germline V gene, CDR1 is SGHRS and CDR2 is YFSETQ. CDR3 loop: CASSFSTGWGGNPYEQYF. In DNA, the CDR3 is TGCGCCAGCAGCTTCTCCACAGGTTGGGGAGGGAACCCCTACGAGCAGTACTTC.

This sequence joins TRBV4-3 and TRBJ1-2; D is possibly TRBD1 (6 bases). This CDR3 is 15 amino acids long. The ends were cut back, 0 bases at V and 8 bases at J, with 16 bases in the middle. The V gene's germline CDR1 is LGHNA and CDR2 YSLEER. DNA of the CDR3: TGCGCCAGCAGCCAAGATTGGGCAACAGGGAGCGGCTACACCTTC. Translated: CASSQDWATGSGYTF.

This clone was counted only a few times. The V and J genes are TRBV6-1 and TRBJ1-1, with D possibly matching TRBD1 (6 bases). The germline V and J ends were trimmed by 4 bases and 0 bases, with 9 bases remaining between them. Germline CDR1 and CDR2: MNHNS and SASEGT. This CDR3 spans 14 amino acids. The CDR3 protein is CASSGDNMNTEAFF. CDR3 coding DNA: TGTGCCAGCAGTGGGGACAATATGAACACTGAAGCTTTCTTT.

This clone came up a few times. This rearrangement joins TRBV27 to TRBJ1-3; the D gene is possibly TRBD1 (6 bases). Per germline, CDR1 MNHEY and CDR2 SMNVEV (reference sequence). Trimming removed 5 bases at V and 3 bases at J, with 14 bases between. The CDR3 loop spans 15 amino acids. The CDR3 spells CASSPGQFYGNTIYF. The CDR3 region has the DNA TGTGCCAGCAGTCCTGGACAGTTTTATGGAAACACCATATATTTT.

The chain links TRBV5-6 to TRBJ1-5; D call uncertain. V lost 2 bases and J lost 0, with 9 bases in between. The CDR3 has 15 residues. Germline loops: CDR1 SGHDT, CDR2 YYEEEE. The CDR3 DNA reads as TGTGCCAGCAGCTTTGGGCAGCTTAGCAATCAGCCCCAGCATTTT. Residues: CASSFGQLSNQPQHF.

This clone was detected only once. CDR3 nucleotides: TGTGCCAGCAGCTCTGGACAGGGGCCGAACACAGATACGCAGTATTTT. Translated: CASSSGQGPNTDTQYF. The gene calls are TRBV7-9 and TRBJ2-3; 9 nucleotides line up with TRBD1. Per the germline V gene, CDR1 is SEHNR and CDR2 is FQNEAQ (reference sequence). The CDR3 length is 16 residues. J was trimmed by 2 bases and V by 4 bases; bases with no gene match: 7.

V is TRBV6-1 and J is TRBJ1-3; D ambiguous. V gave up 7 bases and J gave up 4 bases, with 14 bases separating them. This CDR3 contains 14 residues. Germline CDR1 and CDR2: MNHNS and SASEGT. CDR3 loop: CASTTGSPGNTIYF. CDR3 coding DNA: TGTGCCAGCACCACCGGGAGTCCGGGAAACACCATATATTTT.

V is TRBV30 and J is TRBJ1-5; no clear D. The ends were cut back, 0 bases at V and 0 bases at J, with 12 bases in the middle. CDR1 is GTSNPN and CDR2 is SVGIG in the germline V gene (reference sequence). The CDR3 extends over 16 amino acids. CDR3 DNA sequence: TGTGCCTGGAGTGTAACCGGGTGGTATAGCAATCAGCCCCAGCATTTT. Translated, it gives CAWSVTGWYSNQPQHF.

The chain uses TRBV7-2 and TRBJ2-7, with 8 nucleotides matching TRBD1. The V segment lost 5 bases and the J segment 3 bases; nucleotides outside the gene matches: 6. CDR3 size: 14 residues. Looked up from germline, CDR1 is SGHTA and CDR2 is FQGNSA. The CDR3 sequence: CASSPRTGNYEQYF. Written as DNA, the CDR3 is TGTGCCAGCAGCCCGCGGACAGGGAACTACGAGCAGTACTTC.

The chain recombines TRBV11-2 with TRBJ1-1, with D unresolved. V was shortened by 1 base and J by 2 bases, with 11 bases between the two germline ends. The CDR3 has 15 residues. Per germline, CDR1 SGHAT and CDR2 FQNNGV. This CDR3 reads CASSLVSGFNTEAFF. DNA for the CDR3: TGTGCCAGCAGCTTAGTCTCGGGGTTCAACACTGAAGCTTTCTTT.

The chain uses TRBV30 and TRBJ1-2; D might be TRBD1 (5 bases). The CDR3 is 12 residues long. Germline values: CDR1 GTSNPN, CDR2 SVGIG (reference sequence). V lost 4 bases and J lost 8, with 14 bases in between. CDR3 nucleotide sequence: TGTGCCTGGACACAGGATTATGGCGGCTACACCTTC. As protein: CAWTQDYGGYTF.

This clone was recorded a few times. The chain carries TRBV5-1 and TRBJ1-2, with D maybe TRBD1 (6 bases). This CDR3 has 15 amino acids. V was pared by 3 bases and J by 1 base, with 13 bases between. Germline-derived CDR1 and CDR2 are SGHRS and YFSETQ. CDR3 sequence: CASSSRTENNYGYTF. The DNA for the CDR3 is TGCGCCAGCAGCTCTCGGACAGAAAATAACTATGGCTACACCTTC.

This clone was counted once. The chain links TRBV7-2 to TRBJ2-1; tentative D call: TRBD2 (5 bases). Between the trimmed V and J ends, which lost 3 bases and 12 bases, there was a span of 9 bases. This CDR3 contains 11 residues. In germline, CDR1 is SGHTA, CDR2 FQGNSA. This chain's CDR3 is CASSFRGGQFF. CDR3 DNA sequence: TGTGCCAGCAGCTTCCGGGGTGGGCAGTTCTTC.

This rearrangement joins TRBV30 to TRBJ2-5; D is uncertain. Trimming pared 4 bases from V and 5 bases from J, leaving 14 bases between. The CDR3 is made up of 13 amino acids. Per germline, CDR1 GTSNPN and CDR2 SVGIG (reference sequence). The CDR3 DNA follows: TGTGCCTGGAATGCGGATTATCGGGAGACCCAGTACTTC. Amino acids: CAWNADYRETQYF.